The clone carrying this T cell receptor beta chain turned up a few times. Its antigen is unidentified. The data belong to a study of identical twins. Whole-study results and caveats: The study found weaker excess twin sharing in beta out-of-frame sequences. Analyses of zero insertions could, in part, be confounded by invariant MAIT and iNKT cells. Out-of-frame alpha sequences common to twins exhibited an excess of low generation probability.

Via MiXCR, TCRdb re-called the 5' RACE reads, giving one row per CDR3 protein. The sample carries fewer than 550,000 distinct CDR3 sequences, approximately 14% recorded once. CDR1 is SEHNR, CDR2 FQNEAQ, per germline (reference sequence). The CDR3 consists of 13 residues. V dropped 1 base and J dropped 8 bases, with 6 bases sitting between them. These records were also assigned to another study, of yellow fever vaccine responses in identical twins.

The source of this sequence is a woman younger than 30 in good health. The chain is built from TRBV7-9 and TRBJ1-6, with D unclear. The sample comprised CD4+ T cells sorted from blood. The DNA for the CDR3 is TGTGCCAGCAGCTTAGTAGCTGATTCACCCCTCCACTTT. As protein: CASSLVADSPLHF.